This T cell receptor (beta chain) is drawn from a study of cytomegalovirus exposure and HLA in healthy donors (dated by TCRdb to the late 2010s). About the full investigation: An earlier analysis of some 600 of the donors reported approximately 260 Gb of sequence data and 117 million unique TCR beta sequences obtained from about 180 million T cells. The study combined high-throughput TCR immunosequencing, statistical association of individual TCRs with disease status, and machine learning to predict cytomegalovirus infection status. Of the 300 to 500 genotyped donors, 65% to 90% were placed in the genetic ancestry cluster associated with self-reported Caucasian donors. About 5 DR-DQ haplotypes were handled as single units for association and clustering, since linkage in the cohort was strong. A later analysis re-analyzed previously published TCR beta repertoires from about 600 donors and added high-resolution HLA genotyping to study TCR occurrence patterns. All discovery cohort repertoires had been generated on a single sequencing platform. The aim of the study was to test whether cataloging public T cell receptors could identify signatures of past pathogen exposure. HLA typing covered class I and class II loci at four-digit resolution. An early release that covered about 600 HLA-typed donors contained about 300 gigabases of sequencing data and tens of millions of unique TCR sequences. The number of donors typed differed by locus, with roughly 620-640 for A, B, C, DRB1 and DQB1, around 500 for DQA1, 600 to 610 for DPA1, and around 450 for DPB1. The T cell repertoires of several hundred subjects were profiled by immunosequencing and related to cytomegalovirus serostatus. A later genetic analysis used genome-wide SNP genotypes for about 65% of the 666 donors, treating that subset as a discovery cohort. Rather than using new phenotypic data, the later analysis identified candidate immune exposures from TCR beta sequences and from how often those sequences occurred across donors. Among 300 to 450 genotyped donors of the cohort, an average of around 240,000 unique TCR beta nucleotide sequences were sequenced per donor, roughly a sixth of them non-productive. In an earlier analysis of over 550 of the donors, high-throughput TCR beta sequencing was used to judge whether each TCR beta V gene segment behaved as functional or pseudogenic. Besides the first cohort of under 700 subjects, a separate validation cohort made up of roughly 130 different subjects was used. Alongside the repertoire data, information on donor age, sex, ethnicity and CMV serostatus was compiled. Overall study outcomes, separate from this receptor: The study listed 150 to 200 TCR beta chains as associated with cytomegalovirus. Most CMV-associated TCR beta chains appeared to be HLA-restricted in a later analysis, and the HLA associations seemed to be driven largely by CMV exposure. According to a later genetic analysis, donors in an Asian-associated ancestry cluster had fewer N-insertions in productive TCRs than the approximately 650-donor mean. A later genetic analysis associated a missense DCLRE1C variant with V-gene and J-gene trimming of TCR beta chains, and an independent cohort replicated the association. A further reported finding was that TCR beta sequences accurately predicted the HLA-A and HLA-B alleles for most subjects in the first cohort. Most TCR sequences were observed very rarely across donors, whereas some public TCRs were present in many individuals. An earlier analysis of approximately 570 of the donors showed that most TCR beta V segments appeared in productive rearrangements either about 87% or about 30% of the time, which broadly matched IMGT annotations. Correlated functional status among segregating V segments might be attributable to linkage disequilibrium, but an unknown experimental factor could not be ruled out. Assigning TCR associations to individual alleles was difficult when HLA alleles, especially DR and DQ, strongly co-occurred. The only immune exposure information available for the cohort was CMV serostatus. In a later analysis, TCR association rates were found to vary across HLA loci, with the most associated TCRs seen for DRB1 alleles and the fewest for HLA-C alleles. Because some donors lacked HLA typing at each locus, the association tests relied only on the typed subset. The authors suggested that the approach could potentially be generalized to other disease states and immunological phenotypes. The classifier was reported to diagnose cytomegalovirus status with high specificity and sensitivity in both the original and validation cohorts. Presence/absence analyses assumed roughly uniform sequencing depth across donors, an assumption that may not hold. A cluster of highly shared sequence variants was judged likely to represent a technical artifact of the sequencing pipeline. According to a later analysis, parvovirus B19, influenza, CMV and Epstein-Barr virus appeared linked to several top co-occurrence clusters. Specific HLA alleles were associated with 16,951 TCR beta sequences at a false discovery rate of 0.05 in a later analysis. Because counts were too low, 15 to 20 rarely observed V segments, including chromosome 9 orphons, were excluded from the earlier analysis of 587 of the donors. In a later analysis, HLA-associated TCR beta chains were found to be more clonally expanded and to have lower generation probabilities than equally common non-associated chains. The cohort was sequenced for TCR beta chains only, and without alpha or paired-chain data the features that could be detected were limited. Three of the identified cytomegalovirus-associated TCR beta chains were confirmed in vitro to be specific for cytomegalovirus antigens.

In total, just over 650 healthy bone marrow donors made up the cohort. At the time of sampling, all cohort members were nominally healthy, though unrecorded immune exposures were likely present. The donor tested CMV seropositive, placing the donor among the 250 to 300 seropositive members of the cohort. Each donor provided a peripheral blood sample, and peripheral blood mononuclear cells were used for TCR beta sequencing. The Qiagen DNeasy Blood Extraction Kit was used to extract genomic DNA from the blood cell samples. Comments on this clone: Its antigen has not been determined. Per-nucleotide qualities are absent, and no much larger clonotype sits a single base away.

The library was obtained by the immunoSEQ multiplex PCR assay. For the multiplex PCR, a mixture combining 60 forward primers for TCR Vbeta segments and 13 reverse primers for TCR Jbeta segments was used. The CDR3 region of rearranged TCR beta genes was amplified from genomic DNA with a multiplex PCR assay. The amplified TCR beta libraries were sequenced on the Illumina HiSeq System as 87-base-pair reads. Under the source paper's analysis protocol: In a later analysis, tens of millions of unique TCR beta chains were counted across the approximately 620 repertoires, and roughly 11 million of these chains were shared by at least two donors. To remove PCR and sequencing errors, raw reads were error-corrected and collapsed into unique sequences using a nearest-neighbor algorithm that merged closely related sequences. CDR3 sequences were aligned to IMGT reference sequences to assign V, D and J gene segments. For a sequence to be retained, a match of at least six nucleotides was required to both a V gene segment and a J gene segment. Rearrangements were called productive when the CDR3 lacked stop codons and stayed in frame with V and J; all others were non-productive. CDR3 was defined by IMGT convention, running from the second conserved V-encoded cysteine to the conserved J-encoded phenylalanine. The earlier analysis of around 640 of the donors excluded sequences that lacked an unambiguous match to a single V gene segment. In an earlier analysis of about 590 of the donors, a V segment was called functional when productive rearrangements were above 56.7%, and segregating when the standard deviation between donors exceeded 5%. To diagnose cytomegalovirus status from the catalog of TCR beta chain sequences, a statistical classification framework was built. In a later analysis, V and J genes were assigned by comparing TCR nucleotide sequences against IMGT/GENE-DB human TR gene sequences. In a later analysis, CDR3 sequences and most-parsimonious VDJ recombination scenarios were assigned using the TCRdist pipeline. In a later analysis, each TCR beta chain was defined by its CDR3 amino acid sequence together with its V-gene family, and reads without a unique V-gene family were excluded. To address suspected cross-contamination and a sequencing artifact, a later analysis removed around 600 highly shared, low-generation-probability nucleotide sequences. For each public chain, a later analysis derived a clonal expansion index from normalized ranks of inferred template counts within each repertoire. In a later analysis, generation probabilities were computed with a VDJ recombination model fitted to out-of-frame rearrangements, and the resulting probabilities were checked against IGoR. Hypergeometric tests were used in a later analysis to score TCR-TCR, TCR-HLA and TCR-CMV co-occurrence, with a repertoire-size bias correction applied to the TCR pairs. To estimate false discovery rates, a later analysis permuted the HLA or CMV assignments 20 times. A later analysis grouped co-occurring TCRs with DBSCAN, adding TCRdist sequence similarity when clustering within HLA-allele-positive subsets. For co-occurrence clustering, repertoires with fewer than 30,000 or more than 120,000 public chains were excluded, along with 4 to 6 repertoires with anomalous nucleotide sharing. TCRdb mirrors the immuneACCESS table, restricted to in-frame sequences. Some clones are absent from its copies; in checked studies, under half trace to an unresolved V gene, and the reason for the others is unknown. Clonal size and the V and J genes are those of that table, whereas D and trimming came from the DNA. For this sample the table gives 150,000 to 190,000 clones, of which 82% were detected only once. The ten largest clones represent approximately 6.3% of the sample.

Sequenced material: PBMCs. The sequence derives from a woman aged 50 to 65 in good health and CMV-seropositive.

The sequenced DNA is TGTGCCAGTAGTCCCACACGACAGGGAACTAACTATGGCTACACCTTC. This sequence encodes CASSPTRQGTNYGYTF. This sequence uses TRBV19 and TRBJ1-2, with 7 bases matching TRBD1. CDR1 and CDR2 (LNHDA, SQIVND) derive from the germline V gene (reference sequence). The CDR3 has 16 amino acids, counting the end cysteine and phenylalanine. CDR3 DNA is the only sequence kept; it has 48 bases, read in frame from the first base. V ends up 5 bases short and J 0 bases short, with an unmatched junction base count of 9.